This TCR beta chain comes out of a study of T cell changes during pregnancy in multiple sclerosis. Clones were read by immunoSEQ multiplex PCR, and TCRdb kept only the in-frame ones, dropping some. This table has over 50,000 clones, 85% to 95% appearing once. The germline V gene has CDR1 MNHNS and CDR2 SASEGT. Trimming left V 7 bases short and J 3 bases short, with 10 bases between. The CDR3 is 13 amino acids. This receptor was taken from a female donor with multiple sclerosis, enrolled in a pregnancy study. V usage is TRBV6-1 and J usage is TRBJ2-1, with D possibly being TRBD1 (5 bases). Here the sequenced sample was peripheral blood, taken in the second trimester of pregnancy. The CDR3 DNA sequence: TGTGCCAGCATCGGACAAGGCTACAATGAGCAGTTCTTC. Translating it yields CASIGQGYNEQFF.